This T cell receptor (beta chain) was captured in a study of blood T cells in healthy people across ages. A second PCR, run for roughly 7 to 12 cycles, used a sample-barcoded 5' primer plus a J-beta primer mix. Each TCR beta cDNA got a 12-nucleotide random molecular identifier. TCRdb recomputed calls from the 5' RACE reads with MiXCR, one row per CDR3 protein. The table lists about 1.4 million distinct CDR3 sequences, approximately 59% of them singletons. The amount of total RNA extracted per sample was at least 5 micrograms. Germline CDR1 reads DFQATT; CDR2 reads SNEGSKA (reference sequence). The CDR3 contains 13 residues. V lost 3 bases to trimming and J lost 0 bases, with 5 bases between them.

This receptor was obtained from a man aged 18-30 years in good health. The sample comprised blood. The V and J genes are TRBV20-1 and TRBJ1-4, with unresolved D. The CDR3 sequence is CSARSATNEKLFF. CDR3 nucleotide sequence: TGCAGTGCTAGGAGTGCAACTAATGAAAAACTGTTTTTT.